This T cell receptor beta chain was observed in a study of blood T cell repertoires in COVID-19. Study context: T cells, B-cell-depleted T cells, or PBMCs supplied cDNA or gDNA.

CDR1 and CDR2 from the germline V gene are SEHNR and FQNEAQ (reference sequence). J lost 9 bases, V lost 2 bases, and 14 bases had no gene match. CDR3 length: 17 amino acids. Assay: immunoSEQ multiplex PCR; the TCRdb copy retains only in-frame clones and omits some. The sample has fewer than 500,000 clones; approximately 92% are singletons. The V gene is TRBV7-9, the J gene TRBJ2-1, with 9 bases identical to TRBD2. The TCR comes from a man under 40 who had recovered from COVID-19. The sample comprised PBMCs or T cells enriched from blood (not recorded which). CDR3 sequence: CASSLWLTSGRSLEQFF. CDR3 coding DNA: TGTGCCAGCAGCTTATGGTTAACGAGCGGGAGGTCTCTTGAGCAGTTCTTC.